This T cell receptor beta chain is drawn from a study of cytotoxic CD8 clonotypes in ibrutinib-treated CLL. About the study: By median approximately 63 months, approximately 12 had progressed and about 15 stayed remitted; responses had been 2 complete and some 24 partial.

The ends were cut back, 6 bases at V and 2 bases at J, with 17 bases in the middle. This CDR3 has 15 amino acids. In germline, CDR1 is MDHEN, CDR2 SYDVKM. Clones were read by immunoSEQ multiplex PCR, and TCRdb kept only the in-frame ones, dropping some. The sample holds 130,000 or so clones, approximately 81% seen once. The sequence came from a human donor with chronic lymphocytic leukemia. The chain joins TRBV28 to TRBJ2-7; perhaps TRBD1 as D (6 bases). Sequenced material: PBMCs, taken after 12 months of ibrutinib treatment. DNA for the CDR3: TGTGCCAGCAGCCTAAGGACAGAACCCGCCTACGAGCAGTACTTC. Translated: CASSLRTEPAYEQYF.